This T cell receptor (beta chain) was captured by sequencing in a study of cytomegalovirus exposure and HLA in healthy donors. Notes on the study in general: Indistinguishable V segments such as TRBV6-2 and TRBV6-3 were excluded. Equally common other TCR beta chains were less clonally expanded than HLA-associated ones, a later analysis found. Rare sequences made up most TCRs, while some public TCRs were found in many donors. The authors later found most CMV-associated TCR beta chains appeared HLA-restricted.

The CDR3 extends over 14 amino acids. V was trimmed by 3 bases and J by 1 base, leaving 9 bases between them. Germline values: CDR1 MNHNS, CDR2 SASEGT. Researchers ran the PCR with 60 Vbeta and 13 Jbeta primers. Repertoires were generated with immunoSEQ multiplex PCR, while TCRdb's copy carries only in-frame clones and drops some. The sample records hundreds of thousands of clones, approximately 70% being singletons. For this clone: Its specificity is not known.

The rearrangement links TRBV6-1 to TRBJ1-1, with D possibly being TRBD1 (6 bases). Sequenced: PBMCs. The clonotype comes from a female donor in good health and CMV-seronegative. The CDR3 DNA reads as TGTGCCAGCAGTGACCTCAGGGGGAACACTGAAGCTTTCTTT. Amino acid sequence: CASSDLRGNTEAFF.